This T cell receptor beta chain is drawn from a study of shared clonotypes between healthy human individuals. The study drew all its donors from Caucasian adults living in Nashville, Tennessee. Findings and caveats of the study: Shared clonotypes across all four donors exceeded non-shared ones in generation probability. Across a few donors, naive CD4 shared 4.5% to 6%, naive CD8 more than 3%, memory CD4 roughly 2.1%, memory CD8 0.35% to 0.5%.

In replicate PCRs of sorted subsets, roughly 210 ng DNA, about 30,000 T cell genomes, was used. Sequencing used immunoSEQ multiplex PCR; TCRdb keeps in-frame clones, though not all of them. The sample contains around 1.1 million clones, around 78% of which appear only once. Concerning this clone itself: Its matching antigen is unknown.

Germline V lookup: CDR1 SGHRS, CDR2 YFSETQ. V was pared by 5 bases and J by 6 bases, with 8 bases of the junction left unmatched. CDR3 size: 14 residues. This chain connects TRBV5-1 to TRBJ2-3; 8 positions agree with TRBD2. The TCR comes from a man between 18 and 29 years old in good health. Some clones in this sample may be carry-over from other donors' samples. Source material: memory CD4+ T cells from PBMCs. The subset is: CD45RA-negative fraction. CDR3 sequence reads: CASSSGLAPDTQYF. The DNA of the CDR3 is TGCGCCAGCAGTTCTGGACTAGCCCCCGATACGCAGTATTTT.